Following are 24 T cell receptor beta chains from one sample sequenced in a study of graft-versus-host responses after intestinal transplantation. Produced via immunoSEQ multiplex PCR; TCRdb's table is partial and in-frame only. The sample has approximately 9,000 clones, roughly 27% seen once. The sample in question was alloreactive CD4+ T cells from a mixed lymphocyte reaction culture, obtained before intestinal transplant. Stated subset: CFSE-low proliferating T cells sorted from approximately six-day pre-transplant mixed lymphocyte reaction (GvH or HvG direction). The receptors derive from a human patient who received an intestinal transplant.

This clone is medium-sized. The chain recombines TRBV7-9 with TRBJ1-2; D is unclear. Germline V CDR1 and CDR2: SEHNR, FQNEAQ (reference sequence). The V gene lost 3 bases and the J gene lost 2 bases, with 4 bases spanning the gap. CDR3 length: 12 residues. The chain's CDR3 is CASSLLNYGYTF. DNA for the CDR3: TGTGCCAGCAGCTTGTTGAACTATGGCTACACCTTC.

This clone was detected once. CDR3: CASSVERSEDTQYF. For the CDR3, the DNA is TGTGCCAGCAGTGTTGAAAGGTCGGAAGATACGCAGTATTTT. This sequence joins TRBV2 and TRBJ2-3; no firm D call. CDR1 is SNHLY and CDR2 is FYNNEI in the germline V gene. V gave up 4 bases and J gave up 5 bases, with 13 bases separating them. This CDR3 spans 14 amino acids.

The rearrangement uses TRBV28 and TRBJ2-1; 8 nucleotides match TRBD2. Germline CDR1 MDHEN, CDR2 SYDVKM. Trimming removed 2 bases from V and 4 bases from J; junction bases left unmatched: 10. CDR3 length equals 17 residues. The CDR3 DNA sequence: TGTGCCAGCAGTTTACCCGGACTAGCCCTGAATTACAATGAGCAGTTCTTC. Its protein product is CASSLPGLALNYNEQFF.

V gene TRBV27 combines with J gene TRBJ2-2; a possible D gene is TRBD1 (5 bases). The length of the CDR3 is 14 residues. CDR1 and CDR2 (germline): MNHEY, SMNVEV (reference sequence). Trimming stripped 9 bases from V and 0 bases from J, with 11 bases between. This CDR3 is CASCQGANTGELFF. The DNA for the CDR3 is TGTGCCAGTTGTCAGGGCGCGAACACCGGGGAGCTGTTTTTT.

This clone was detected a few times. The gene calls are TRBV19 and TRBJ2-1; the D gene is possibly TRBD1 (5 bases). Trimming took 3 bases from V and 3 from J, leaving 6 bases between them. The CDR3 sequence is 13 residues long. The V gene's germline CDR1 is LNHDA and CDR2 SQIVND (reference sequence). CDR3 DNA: TGTGCCAGTAGTATTGACAGCTACAATGAGCAGTTCTTC. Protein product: CASSIDSYNEQFF.

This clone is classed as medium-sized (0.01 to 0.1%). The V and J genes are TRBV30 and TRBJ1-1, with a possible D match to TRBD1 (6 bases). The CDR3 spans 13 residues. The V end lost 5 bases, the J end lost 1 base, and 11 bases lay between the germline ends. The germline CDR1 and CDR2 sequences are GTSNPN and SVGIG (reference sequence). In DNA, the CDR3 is TGTGCCTGGTCCATGACAGGGAACACTGAAGCTTTCTTT. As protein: CAWSMTGNTEAFF. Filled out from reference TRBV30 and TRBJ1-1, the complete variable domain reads SQTIHQWPATLVQPVGSPLSLECTVEGTSNPNLYWYRQAAGRGLQLLFYSVGIGQISSEVPQNLSASRPQDRQFILSSKKLLLSDSGFYLCAWSMTGNTEAFFGQGTRLTVV.

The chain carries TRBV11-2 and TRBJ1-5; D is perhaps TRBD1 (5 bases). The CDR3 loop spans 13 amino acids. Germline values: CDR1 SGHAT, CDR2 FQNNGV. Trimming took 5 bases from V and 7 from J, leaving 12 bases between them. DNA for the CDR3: TGTGCCAGCAGCCGGGACGTAAACCAGCCCCAGCATTTT. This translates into CASSRDVNQPQHF.

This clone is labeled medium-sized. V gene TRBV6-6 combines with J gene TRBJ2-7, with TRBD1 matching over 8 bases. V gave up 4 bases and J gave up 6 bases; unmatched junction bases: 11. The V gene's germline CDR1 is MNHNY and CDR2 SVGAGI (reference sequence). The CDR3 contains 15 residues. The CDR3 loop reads CASSLLVQGAGEQYF. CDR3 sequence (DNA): TGTGCCAGCAGTTTACTGGTTCAGGGGGCGGGCGAGCAGTACTTC.

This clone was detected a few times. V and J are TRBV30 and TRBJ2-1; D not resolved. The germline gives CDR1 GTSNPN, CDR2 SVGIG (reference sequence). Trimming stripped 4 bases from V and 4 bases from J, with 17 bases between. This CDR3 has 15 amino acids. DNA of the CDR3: TGTGCCTGGACCACCGAGTTTGGGGATTACAATGAGCAGTTCTTC. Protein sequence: CAWTTEFGDYNEQFF.

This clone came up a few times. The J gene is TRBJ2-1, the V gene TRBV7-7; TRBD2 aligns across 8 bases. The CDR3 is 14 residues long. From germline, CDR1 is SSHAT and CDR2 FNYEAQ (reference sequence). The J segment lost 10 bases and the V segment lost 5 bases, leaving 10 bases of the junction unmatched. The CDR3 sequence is CASSGTRPGGEQFF. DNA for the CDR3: TGTGCCAGCAGCGGGACTAGACCAGGAGGGGAGCAGTTCTTC.

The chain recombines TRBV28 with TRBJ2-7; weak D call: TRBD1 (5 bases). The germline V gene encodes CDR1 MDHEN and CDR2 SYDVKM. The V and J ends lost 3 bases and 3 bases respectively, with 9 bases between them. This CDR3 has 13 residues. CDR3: CASSFGAGYEQYF. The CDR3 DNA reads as TGTGCCAGCAGTTTTGGGGCCGGCTACGAGCAGTACTTC.

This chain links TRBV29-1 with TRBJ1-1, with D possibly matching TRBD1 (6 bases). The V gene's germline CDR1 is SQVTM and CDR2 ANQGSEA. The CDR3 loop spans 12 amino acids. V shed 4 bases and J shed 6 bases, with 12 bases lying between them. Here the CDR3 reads CSVVTGGPEAFF. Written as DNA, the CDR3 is TGCAGCGTTGTGACAGGCGGTCCTGAAGCTTTCTTT. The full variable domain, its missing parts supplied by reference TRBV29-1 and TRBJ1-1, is SAVISQKPSRDICQRGTSLTIQCQVDSQVTMMFWYRQQPGQSLTLIATANQGSEATYESGFVIDKFPISRPNLTFSTLTVSNMSPEDSSIYLCSVVTGGPEAFFGQGTRLTVV.

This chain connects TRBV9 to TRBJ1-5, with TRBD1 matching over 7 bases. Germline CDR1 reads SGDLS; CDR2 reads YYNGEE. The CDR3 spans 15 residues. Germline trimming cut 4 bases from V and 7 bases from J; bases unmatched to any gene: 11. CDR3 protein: CASSSGTATGQPQHF. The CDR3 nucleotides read TGTGCCAGCAGCTCCGGGACAGCCACTGGGCAGCCCCAGCATTTT.

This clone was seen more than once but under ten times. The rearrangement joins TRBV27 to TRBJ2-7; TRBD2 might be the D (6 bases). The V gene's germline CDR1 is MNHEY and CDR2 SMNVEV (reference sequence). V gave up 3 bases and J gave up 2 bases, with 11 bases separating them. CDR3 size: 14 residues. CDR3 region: CASSFGDSPYEQYF. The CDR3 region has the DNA TGTGCCAGCAGTTTCGGGGACTCTCCCTACGAGCAGTACTTC.

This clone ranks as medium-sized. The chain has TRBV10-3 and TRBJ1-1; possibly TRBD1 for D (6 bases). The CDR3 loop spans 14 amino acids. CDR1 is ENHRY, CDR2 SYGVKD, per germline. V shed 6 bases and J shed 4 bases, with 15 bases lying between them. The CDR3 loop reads CAISAGAGITEAFF. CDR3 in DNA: TGTGCCATCAGCGCAGGGGCCGGGATCACTGAAGCTTTCTTT.

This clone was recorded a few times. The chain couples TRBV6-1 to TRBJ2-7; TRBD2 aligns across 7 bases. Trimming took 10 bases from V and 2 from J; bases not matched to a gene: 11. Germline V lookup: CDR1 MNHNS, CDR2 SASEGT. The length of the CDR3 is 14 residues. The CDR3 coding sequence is TGTGCCATGCCGGAGGCTAGCGGACCCTACGAGCAGTACTTC. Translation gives CAMPEASGPYEQYF.

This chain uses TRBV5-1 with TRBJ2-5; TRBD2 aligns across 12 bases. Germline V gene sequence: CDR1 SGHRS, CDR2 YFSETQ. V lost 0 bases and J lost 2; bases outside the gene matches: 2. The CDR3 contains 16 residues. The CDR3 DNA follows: TGCGCCAGCAGCTTGGCCGGGACTAGCGGGCAAGAGACCCAGTACTTC. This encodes CASSLAGTSGQETQYF.

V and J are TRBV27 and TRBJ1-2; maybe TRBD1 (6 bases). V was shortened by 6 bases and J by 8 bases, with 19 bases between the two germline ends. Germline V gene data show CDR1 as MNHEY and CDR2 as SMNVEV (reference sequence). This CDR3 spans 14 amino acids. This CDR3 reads CASSPDSMLSGYTF. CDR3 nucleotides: TGTGCCAGCAGCCCGGACAGCATGCTCTCCGGCTACACCTTC.

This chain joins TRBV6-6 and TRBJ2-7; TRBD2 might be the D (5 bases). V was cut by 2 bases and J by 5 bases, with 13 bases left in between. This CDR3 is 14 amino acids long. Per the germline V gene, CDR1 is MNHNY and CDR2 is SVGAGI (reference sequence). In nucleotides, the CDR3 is TGTGCCAGCAGTTACGAGGGAAAGGGTGACGAGCAGTACTTC. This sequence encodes CASSYEGKGDEQYF.

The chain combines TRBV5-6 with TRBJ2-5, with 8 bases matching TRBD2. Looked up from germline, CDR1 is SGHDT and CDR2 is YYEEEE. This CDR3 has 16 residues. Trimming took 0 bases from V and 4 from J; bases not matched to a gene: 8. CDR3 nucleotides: TGTGCCAGCAGCTTGGCCAAGGGCGGGAGGCTAGAGACCCAGTACTTC. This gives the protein CASSLAKGGRLETQYF.

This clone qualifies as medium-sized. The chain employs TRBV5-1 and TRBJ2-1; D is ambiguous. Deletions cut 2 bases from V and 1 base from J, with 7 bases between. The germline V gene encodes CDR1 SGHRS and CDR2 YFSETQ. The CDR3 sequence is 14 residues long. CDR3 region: CASSFRTSYNEQFF. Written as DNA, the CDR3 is TGCGCCAGCAGCTTCAGAACTTCCTACAATGAGCAGTTCTTC.

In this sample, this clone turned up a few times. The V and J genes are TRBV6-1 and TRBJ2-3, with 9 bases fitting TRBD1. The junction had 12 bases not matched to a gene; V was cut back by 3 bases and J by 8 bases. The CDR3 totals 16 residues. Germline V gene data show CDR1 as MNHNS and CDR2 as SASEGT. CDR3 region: CASSDRPGQGMGTQYF. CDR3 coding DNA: TGTGCCAGCAGTGACCGACCGGGACAGGGTATGGGTACGCAGTATTTT.

The DNA of the CDR3 is TGTGCCACCAGCGAGAGAGGACAGAGCTCCGGGGAGCTGTTTTTT. It encodes CATSERGQSSGELFF. The V and J genes are TRBV15 and TRBJ2-2; D possibly corresponds to TRBD1 (6 bases). V lost 5 bases and J 6 bases, leaving 16 bases between the germline ends. The CDR3 length is 15 residues. Germline V gives CDR1 LNHNV, CDR2 YYDKDF (reference sequence).

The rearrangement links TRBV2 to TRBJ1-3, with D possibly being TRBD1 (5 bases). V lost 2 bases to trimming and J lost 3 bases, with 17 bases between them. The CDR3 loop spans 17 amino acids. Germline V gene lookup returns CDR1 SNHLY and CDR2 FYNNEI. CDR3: CASSELLGVYRGNTIYF. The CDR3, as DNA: TGTGCCAGCAGTGAACTTCTGGGGGTGTATCGTGGAAACACCATATATTTT. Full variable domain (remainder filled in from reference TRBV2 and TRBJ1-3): EPEVTQTPSHQVTQMGQEVILRCVPISNHLYFYWYRQILGQKVEFLVSFYNNEISEKSEIFDDQFSVERPDGSNFTLKIRSTKLEDSAMYFCASSELLGVYRGNTIYFGEGSWLTVV.